The 31 T cell receptor beta chains below were found in one sample sequenced in a study of T cell clonality in common variable immunodeficiency. Study findings and constraints: Reportedly, TCR beta sequences from common variable immunodeficiency showed fewer deletions and N-nucleotide insertions.

Clones were read by immunoSEQ multiplex PCR, and TCRdb kept only the in-frame ones, dropping some. The sample was found to contain about 32,000 clones, and every one recurs. No cognate antigen is known for these TCRs. The material sequenced was peripheral blood mononuclear cells. The receptors stem from a human donor with common variable immunodeficiency.

This clone was observed a few times. The CDR3 end lies 3 residues beyond the end of the read and is filled in from the germline J gene. The chain carries TRBV23-1 and TRBJ2-2; 9 positions agree with TRBD1. TRBV23-1 is labeled an ORF, and its function is uncertain. This CDR3 comprises 13 residues. V trimming: 10 bases; J trimming: 4 bases; junction bases outside the gene matches: 4. The CDR3 DNA, read in part, is TGCGCCAACCGGGACAGGGTCACCGGGGAG. Translated: CANRDRVTGE. The entire CDR3 is CANRDRVTGELFF.

This clone has a handful of counts. The sequence runs out 3 residues before the end of the CDR3; the remainder is reconstructed from the germline J gene. The chain is built from TRBV6-2 or TRBV6-3 and TRBJ2-1; TRBD2 matches at 7 bases. V trimming: 2 bases; J trimming: 2 bases; junction bases outside the gene matches: 3. This CDR3 has 15 residues. Germline CDR1 and CDR2: MNHEY and SVGEGT. The CDR3 here is CASSYDRGAYNEQFF. The DNA read from the CDR3 is TGTGCCAGCAGTTACGATCGGGGGGCCTACAATGAG.

To note about this clone: With the read ending 3 residues before the CDR3 end, the germline J gene is used to fill in that end. The chain carries TRBV7-9 and TRBJ1-6; D might be TRBD1 (6 bases). Germline V gene data show CDR1 as SEHNR and CDR2 as FQNEAQ (reference sequence). Trimming took 6 bases from V and 7 from J, leaving 16 bases between them. The CDR3 covers 15 residues. The CDR3 loop is CASRTITGRNSPLHF. The part of the CDR3 DNA that was read is TGTGCCAGCAGAACTATAACAGGGAGGAATTCACCC.

This clone was seen a handful of times. The read falls 3 residues short of the CDR3 end, and the missing part is taken from the germline J gene. The V gene is TRBV5-1, the J gene TRBJ1-1; D is unresolved. The CDR3 is made up of 19 amino acids. Trimming left V 3 bases short and J 1 base short, with 25 bases between. The germline V gene encodes CDR1 SGHRS and CDR2 YFSETQ. The part of the CDR3 DNA that was read is TGCGCCAGCAGCTGGGGTCGGGCAGTCGGGGATAACCGGAACACTGAA. It codes for CASSWGRAVGDNRNTE. The whole CDR3 protein reads CASSWGRAVGDNRNTEAFF.

The CDR3 spells CASSHRDSYEQYF. The CDR3 bases that were read are TGTGCCAGCAGCCACCGGGACAGCTACGAG. This chain uses TRBV13 with TRBJ2-7, with 7 bases aligning to TRBD1. The read halts 3 residues ahead of the CDR3 end, with the missing end drawn from the germline J gene. V trimming: 5 bases; J trimming: 3 bases; junction bases outside the gene matches: 4. CDR1 and CDR2 from the germline V gene are PRHDT and FYEKMQ (reference sequence). This CDR3 is built from 13 residues.

This clone has only a few counts. The read ends 3 residues early relative to the CDR3; the germline J gene fills the gap. This rearrangement joins TRBV19 to TRBJ1-4; possible D gene TRBD1, 5 bases. Trimming removed 9 bases at V and 2 bases at J, with 10 bases between. This CDR3 contains 13 residues. CDR1 LNHDA and CDR2 SQIVND come from the germline V gene (reference sequence). Here the CDR3 reads CASRVLTNEKLFF. CDR3 DNA, as far as it was read: TGTGCCAGCAGGGTTTTGACTAATGAAAAA.

This clone was counted many times. CDR3 DNA, as far as it was read: TGTGCCAGCAGCCAACCAAGGACAGAGGGGGACTACGAG. It specifies CASSQPRTEGDYE. The whole CDR3 sequence reads CASSQPRTEGDYEQYF. J is TRBJ2-7 and V is TRBV14, with D perhaps TRBD1 (6 bases). The read finishes 3 residues shy of the CDR3 end, and the germline J gene is used to complete it. The V end was cut by 2 bases, the J end by 3 bases, with 17 bases between. The CDR3 has 16 residues. The germline V gene has CDR1 SGHDN and CDR2 FVKESK.

This clone was counted only a few times. The CDR3 end lies 3 residues beyond the end of the read and is filled in from the germline J gene. The rearrangement links TRBV19 to TRBJ1-3; D not certain. The V end was cut by 6 bases, the J end by 4 bases, with 10 bases between. Germline values: CDR1 LNHDA, CDR2 SQIVND (reference sequence). The CDR3 is 13 amino acids. CDR3 bases read: TGTGCCAGTAGCTTCTATGAGGGAAACACC. Its protein is CASSFYEGNT. In full, the CDR3 is CASSFYEGNTIYF.

This clone was seen a few times. The CDR3 extends 3 residues past the end of the read, so its final part is completed from the germline J gene. The same CDR3 is also encoded by other DNA sequences in this sample. The V gene is TRBV19, the J gene TRBJ1-2, with a possible D match to TRBD1 (6 bases). Germline CDR1 is LNHDA and CDR2 is SQIVND (reference sequence). V lost 6 bases and J 4 bases, leaving 18 bases between the germline ends. This CDR3 has 15 residues. The covered CDR3 bases are TGTGCCAGTAGGGCTTCTGGACAGCTCCCCTATGGC. Translating it yields CASRASGQLPYG. The full-length CDR3 reads as CASRASGQLPYGYTF.

This clone was recorded many times. The read ends 3 residues shy of where the CDR3 ends; the end is completed using the germline J gene. The V and J genes are TRBV7-2 and TRBJ2-7; 10 positions agree with TRBD1. The CDR3 is 13 residues long. The germline V gene encodes CDR1 SGHTA and CDR2 FQGNSA. The J segment lost 2 bases and the V segment lost 6 bases, leaving 1 base of the junction unmatched. The CDR3 loop is CASRGQGTYEQYF. The part of the CDR3 DNA that was read is TGTGCCAGCAGGGGACAGGGGACCTACGAG.

Note on this clone: The read gets to within 3 residues of the CDR3 end, and the germline J gene fills in the rest. V and J are TRBV6-2 or TRBV6-3 and TRBJ2-5; 7 bases are shared with TRBD1. V was clipped by 7 bases and J by 2 bases; unmatched bases: 10. The CDR3 has 15 amino acids. Germline V gives CDR1 MNHEY, CDR2 SVGEGT. The CDR3 is CASNNPPRGQETQYF. The part of the CDR3 DNA that was read is TGTGCCAGCAATAACCCCCCCAGGGGGCAAGAGACC.

At least ten counts were recorded for this clone. The read halts 3 residues ahead of the CDR3 end, with the missing end drawn from the germline J gene. The V and J genes are TRBV7-2 and TRBJ1-2; D unresolved. Germline V gene lookup returns CDR1 SGHTA and CDR2 FQGNSA. V shed 4 bases and J shed 4 bases, with 10 bases lying between them. CDR3 length equals 13 residues. The CDR3 here is CASSSAGGYGYTF. CDR3 DNA (partial): TGTGCCAGCAGCTCGGCAGGAGGCTATGGC.

This clone was counted many times. The read falls 3 residues short of the CDR3 end, and the missing part is taken from the germline J gene. The chain recombines TRBV5-5 with TRBJ1-2; a possible D gene is TRBD1 (6 bases). Deletions cut 2 bases from V and 4 bases from J, with 12 bases between. Germline V gene lookup returns CDR1 SGHKS and CDR2 YYEKEE (reference sequence). The CDR3 runs 14 residues. This chain's CDR3 is CASSLFGGAYGYTF. The CDR3 bases that were read are TGTGCCAGCAGCTTATTCGGGGGGGCCTATGGC.

Concerning this clone itself: The CDR3 is cut off 3 residues early in the read; its end comes from the germline J gene. The rearrangement links TRBV6-1 to TRBJ1-5; D is unclear. The germline gives CDR1 MNHNS, CDR2 SASEGT. The CDR3 consists of 15 residues. V lost 2 bases, J lost 3 bases, and 11 bases lay in between. The CDR3 loop reads CASSELPGYNQPQHF. CDR3 DNA (partial): TGTGCCAGCAGTGAACTTCCGGGTTACAATCAGCCC.

A few counts support this clone. The missing CDR3 end, 3 residues past where the read stops, is filled in from the germline J gene. J is TRBJ2-3 and V is TRBV6-1; D is ambiguous. CDR1 is MNHNS and CDR2 is SASEGT in the germline V gene. The CDR3 length is 13 residues. V was trimmed by 4 bases and J by 4 bases, leaving 9 bases between them. CDR3 bases read: TGTGCCAGCAGTGCCAAGGTGGCAGATACG. Translating it yields CASSAKVADT. The whole CDR3 sequence is CASSAKVADTQYF.

This clone was counted only a few times. The missing CDR3 end, 3 residues past where the read stops, is filled in from the germline J gene. J is TRBJ2-3 and V is TRBV7-9; D is uncertain. The CDR3 is made up of 15 amino acids. Germline assignment: CDR1 SEHNR and CDR2 FQNEAQ (reference sequence). Trimming shortened V by 3 bases and J by 1 base, and 11 bases separated the two germline ends. CDR3 loop: CASSFLRRGTDTQYF. Incomplete CDR3 DNA: TGTGCCAGCAGCTTTTTACGTCGGGGCACAGATACG. The complete variable domain, with remaining parts taken from reference TRBV7-9 and TRBJ2-3, reads DTGVSQNPRHKITKRGQNVTFRCDPISEHNRLYWYRQTLGQGPEFLTYFQNEAQLEKSRLLSDRFSAERPKGSFSTLEIQRTEQGDSAMYLCASSFLRRGTDTQYFGPGTRLTVL.

This clone has just a few counts. The read comes to an end 3 residues before the CDR3 does, leaving the germline J gene to fill in the end. This chain joins TRBV20-1 and TRBJ2-1; D uncertain. CDR3 length equals 11 residues. CDR1 DFQATT and CDR2 SNEGSKA come from the germline V gene (reference sequence). V gave up 3 bases and J gave up 5 bases, with 5 bases separating them. CDR3 sequence: CSARSDNEQFF. The covered CDR3 bases are TGCAGTGCTAGGTCCGACAATGAG.

Concerning this clone itself: The read falls 3 residues short of the CDR3 end, and the missing part is taken from the germline J gene. This chain links TRBV19 with TRBJ1-2; D perhaps matches TRBD1 (6 bases). V was cut by 8 bases and J by 5 bases, with 15 bases left in between. Germline V gene sequence: CDR1 LNHDA, CDR2 SQIVND (reference sequence). The CDR3 covers 13 residues. The CDR3 loop is CASSGRGRYGYTF. Partial CDR3 DNA: TGTGCCAGTTCAGGGAGGGGGAGGTATGGC.

This clone was counted a few times. From the germline J gene comes the end of the CDR3, since the read stops 3 residues before it. The chain uses TRBV19 and TRBJ2-2; D might be TRBD1 (5 bases). Germline V gene sequence: CDR1 LNHDA, CDR2 SQIVND (reference sequence). V dropped 0 bases and J dropped 4 bases, with 18 bases sitting between them. The CDR3 contains 18 residues. The DNA read from the CDR3 is TGTGCCAGTAGTATAGATCAGGGTACGACCGAAAGCACCGGGGAG. Translation gives CASSIDQGTTESTGE. The full-length CDR3 reads as CASSIDQGTTESTGELFF.

The sequenced CDR3 bases are TGTGCCAGCAGCCGAACTACCCTCCACGAG. Encoded protein: CASSRTTLHE. The entire CDR3 reads CASSRTTLHEQYF. The genes are TRBV11-3 and TRBJ2-7; D is undetermined. The read ends 3 residues shy of where the CDR3 ends; the end is completed using the germline J gene. Per the germline V gene, CDR1 is SGHNT and CDR2 is YENEEA. The V and J ends lost 5 bases and 5 bases respectively, with 13 bases between them. This CDR3 is built from 13 residues.

Turning to this clone: The DNA ends 3 residues before the CDR3 does, and the rest of the CDR3 is filled in from the germline J gene. The rearrangement joins TRBV19 to TRBJ2-1; TRBD1 might be the D (6 bases). The CDR3 spans 16 residues. Germline V CDR1 and CDR2: LNHDA, SQIVND (reference sequence). V dropped 9 bases and J dropped 2 bases, with 20 bases sitting between them. The CDR3 is CARPKLEGDAYNEQFF. Incomplete CDR3 DNA: TGTGCCAGGCCGAAACTTGAGGGGGACGCCTACAATGAG.

A word on this clone: The read terminates 3 residues before the CDR3 end, so the remaining end is supplied by the germline J gene. The J gene is TRBJ1-2, the V gene TRBV30; 7 nucleotides match TRBD1. The CDR3 sequence is 15 residues long. J gave up 4 bases and V 4 bases, and 12 bases lay outside the gene matches. Germline V gene sequence: CDR1 GTSNPN, CDR2 SVGIG (reference sequence). The covered CDR3 bases are TGTGCCTGGACCCCTGACAGGGAGGAAACCTATGGC. Its protein is CAWTPDREETYG. The complete CDR3 protein is CAWTPDREETYGYTF.

Comments on this clone: The read finishes 3 residues shy of the CDR3 end, and the germline J gene is used to complete it. The J gene is TRBJ1-2, the V gene TRBV2, with 8 nucleotides matching TRBD1. CDR3 length: 14 amino acids. CDR1 is SNHLY and CDR2 is FYNNEI in the germline V gene. The trim removed 0 bases at V and 6 bases at J, leaving 3 bases unmatched. Incomplete CDR3 DNA: TGTGCCAGCAGTGAAGCGCAGGGGGCGAATGGC. Translating gives CASSEAQGANG. The full-length CDR3 reads as CASSEAQGANGYTF.

This clone was seen more than once but under ten times. Read data end 3 residues before the CDR3 end; the end is taken from the germline J gene. The rearrangement uses TRBV18 and TRBJ2-1; maybe TRBD2 (5 bases). The germline gives CDR1 KGHSH, CDR2 LQKENI. The CDR3 extends over 15 amino acids. V shed 3 bases and J shed 4 bases, with 13 bases lying between them. Partial CDR3 DNA: TGTGCCAGCTCACCTCCAGCGGCTGGATACAATGAG. Its translation: CASSPPAAGYNE. The entire CDR3 is CASSPPAAGYNEQFF.

A note on this clone: The read terminates 3 residues before the CDR3 end, so the remaining end is supplied by the germline J gene. V gene TRBV6-2 or TRBV6-3 combines with J gene TRBJ1-4, with D tentatively TRBD1 (5 bases). CDR1 and CDR2 (germline): MNHEY, SVGEGT. CDR3 size: 14 residues. The V end lost 2 bases, the J end lost 5 bases, and 9 bases lay between the germline ends. CDR3 amino acids: CASSYRGFNEKLFF. The sequenced CDR3 bases are TGTGCCAGCAGTTACAGGGGCTTCAATGAAAAA.

This clone was recorded a few times. The read stops 3 residues short of the end of the CDR3; the missing end is completed from the germline J gene. V usage is TRBV30 and J usage is TRBJ1-2, with D uncertain. CDR3 length: 13 amino acids. Per germline, CDR1 GTSNPN and CDR2 SVGIG (reference sequence). The CDR3 loop reads CAWSVLTRGGYTF. Partial CDR3 DNA: TGTGCCTGGAGTGTCCTTACCCGCGGGGGC.

This clone turned up a few times. The sequenced fragment ends 3 residues before the CDR3 boundary, so the rest is inferred from the germline J gene. The chain combines TRBV18 with TRBJ1-1; possible D gene TRBD1, 6 bases. This CDR3 has 14 amino acids. Germline V gene lookup returns CDR1 KGHSH and CDR2 LQKENI. V lost 4 bases and J 3 bases, leaving 12 bases between the germline ends. CDR3 DNA (partial): TGTGCCAGCTCACACGAGGGACAATACACTGAA. Translation: CASSHEGQYTE. The complete CDR3 sequence is CASSHEGQYTEAFF.

This clone has ten or more counts. The DNA read from the CDR3 is TGCAGCGTTCGGTTGGGTTCGGGCACTGAA. Amino acid sequence: CSVRLGSGTE. The entire CDR3 is CSVRLGSGTEAFF. The chain carries TRBV29-1 and TRBJ1-1; no firm D call. Coverage ceases 3 residues before the CDR3 finishes, and the germline J gene fills in the end. This CDR3 has 13 amino acids. The germline V gene has CDR1 SQVTM and CDR2 ANQGSEA. The V gene lost 5 bases and the J gene lost 4 bases, with 14 bases spanning the gap. Combining the CDR3 with reference TRBV29-1 and TRBJ1-1 gives the whole variable domain SAVISQKPSRDICQRGTSLTIQCQVDSQVTMMFWYRQQPGQSLTLIATANQGSEATYESGFVIDKFPISRPNLTFSTLTVSNMSPEDSSIYLCSVRLGSGTEAFFGQGTRLTVV.

This clone was seen more than once but under ten times. The CDR3 loop is CASSLRQDSSAEAFF. The part of the CDR3 DNA that was read is TGCGCCAGCAGCCTTCGACAGGATTCATCTGCTGAA. V gene TRBV5-1 combines with J gene TRBJ1-1, with a weak D call TRBD1 (6 bases). The CDR3 end falls 3 residues outside the read, so it is completed with the germline J gene. Germline CDR1 SGHRS, CDR2 YFSETQ. The CDR3 runs to 15 residues. V lost 4 bases, J lost 6 bases, and 19 bases lay in between.

As for this clone: The read ends 3 residues early relative to the CDR3; the germline J gene fills the gap. This chain links TRBV30 with TRBJ2-3, with TRBD1 matching over 9 bases. From germline, CDR1 is GTSNPN and CDR2 SVGIG (reference sequence). V lost 1 base to trimming and J lost 6 bases; unmatched junction nucleotides: 8. CDR3 size: 15 residues. CDR3 sequence: CAWSAGTGSSDTQYF. The CDR3 DNA, read in part, is TGTGCCTGGAGTGCCGGGACAGGGAGCTCCGATACG.

This clone was detected only a few times. The observed sequence ends 3 residues before the CDR3 terminus, with the missing tail filled in from the germline J gene. The V and J genes are TRBV18 and TRBJ1-2; maybe TRBD1 (5 bases). The germline V gene has CDR1 KGHSH and CDR2 LQKENI. CDR3 length: 14 residues. The part of the CDR3 DNA that was read is TGTGCCAGCTCACCAACGAGGGACTTTCAGGGC. Translated, it gives CASSPTRDFQG. The entire CDR3 reads CASSPTRDFQGYTF.